Presented here are 23 T cell receptor beta chains from one specimen sequenced in a study of blood T cell repertoires in COVID-19. Libraries were prepared by immunoSEQ multiplex PCR; TCRdb keeps only in-frame clonotypes and omits some of them. The table has around 310,000 clones, 80% to 90% seen once. Sequenced input: PBMCs or T cells enriched from blood (not recorded which). The receptors shown here come from a man aged 25-45 years who had recovered from COVID-19.

This clone was counted once. This rearrangement joins TRBV2 to TRBJ1-4; 8 nucleotides align to TRBD1. The CDR3 is 14 residues long. Germline V lookup: CDR1 SNHLY, CDR2 FYNNEI. V lost 6 bases and J lost 8; bases outside the gene matches: 8. CDR3 amino acids: CASSPDRGVEKLFF. The CDR3 DNA is TGTGCCAGCAGCCCCGACAGGGGTGTGGAAAAACTGTTTTTT.

The chain is built from TRBV19 and TRBJ2-1; 8 bases fit TRBD1. CDR3 length: 16 amino acids. The J segment lost 10 bases and the V segment lost 5 bases, leaving 16 bases of the junction unmatched. Germline CDR1 LNHDA, CDR2 SQIVND (reference sequence). This chain's CDR3 is CASSSPGRTGTPEQFF. In nucleotides, the CDR3 is TGTGCCAGTAGTTCGCCCGGGCGGACAGGGACCCCCGAGCAGTTCTTC.

The chain joins TRBV5-1 to TRBJ2-5, with 10 bases identical to TRBD1. CDR3 length equals 17 residues. The J segment lost 1 base and the V segment lost 2 bases, leaving 8 bases of the junction unmatched. Germline assignment: CDR1 SGHRS and CDR2 YFSETQ. CDR3 region: CASSLGGTGAFQETQYF. The CDR3 DNA reads as TGCGCCAGCAGCTTAGGCGGGACAGGGGCCTTCCAAGAGACCCAGTACTTC. The whole variable domain, filled in from reference TRBV5-1 and TRBJ2-5, reads KAGVTQTPRYLIKTRGQQVTLSCSPISGHRSVSWYQQTPGQGLQFLFEYFSETQRNKGNFPGRFSGRQFSNSRSEMNVSTLELGDSALYLCASSLGGTGAFQETQYFGPGTRLLVL.

This rearrangement joins TRBV7-9 to TRBJ2-1; 8 nucleotides agree with TRBD1. Germline V lookup: CDR1 SEHNR, CDR2 FQNEAQ (reference sequence). V was clipped by 5 bases and J by 8 bases; unmatched bases: 5. This CDR3 is built from 13 residues. The chain's CDR3 is CASSLDRGHEQFF. In nucleotides, the CDR3 is TGTGCCAGCAGCCTCGACAGGGGTCATGAGCAGTTCTTC.

This rearrangement joins TRBV2 to TRBJ2-3; TRBD1 matches at 7 bases. The CDR3 contains 15 residues. Germline V gene sequence: CDR1 SNHLY, CDR2 FYNNEI. Germline trimming cut 6 bases from V and 1 base from J; bases unmatched to any gene: 7. CDR3 sequence (DNA): TGTGCCAGCAGGGCACCCGGACAGGGCACAGATACGCAGTATTTT. Translating gives CASRAPGQGTDTQYF.

DNA of the CDR3: TGTGCCATCAGTGAGCGGCGGAGCTACGAGCAGTACTTC. It translates to CAISERRSYEQYF. The gene calls are TRBV10-3 and TRBJ2-7; the D is unclear. The V gene's germline CDR1 is ENHRY and CDR2 SYGVKD. V was shortened by 2 bases and J by 3 bases, with 8 bases between the two germline ends. The CDR3 is 13 residues long.

CDR3 amino acids: CASSPHARLAGGPLMNTQYF. The CDR3 coding sequence is TGTGCCAGCAGTCCACACGCAAGACTAGCGGGGGGGCCTTTGATGAATACGCAGTATTTT. The chain has TRBV27 and TRBJ2-3; 14 positions agree with TRBD2. The length of the CDR3 is 20 residues. CDR1 is MNHEY, CDR2 SMNVEV, per germline (reference sequence). V was clipped by 5 bases and J by 7 bases; unmatched bases: 20.

The chain uses TRBV4-1 and TRBJ2-3, with 13 bases fitting TRBD2. Germline V gives CDR1 MGHRA, CDR2 YSYEKL. The CDR3 consists of 19 residues. V lost 0 bases and J lost 0; bases outside the gene matches: 6. CDR3 sequence (DNA): TGCGCCAGCAGCCAAGATCGACTAGCGGGGGGTACTAGCACAGATACGCAGTATTTT. Translating it yields CASSQDRLAGGTSTDTQYF.

This clone was found a few times. This chain joins TRBV21-1 and TRBJ1-5. TRBV21-1 is described as a pseudogene. The CDR3 has 11 residues. Here the CDR3 reads CASSLNQPQHF. The CDR3 bases are TGTGCCAGCAGCCTTAATCAGCCCCAGCATTTT.

The V gene is TRBV3-1 (or the pseudogene TRBV3-2), the J gene TRBJ1-4; no clear D. The CDR3 is 14 amino acids. The germline V gene has CDR1 LGHDT and CDR2 YNNKEL (reference sequence). The V gene lost 4 bases and the J gene lost 8 bases, with 14 bases spanning the gap. The CDR3 spells CASSPFIVNEKLFF. The CDR3 nucleotides are TGTGCCAGCAGCCCATTCATAGTGAACGAAAAACTGTTTTTT.

This rearrangement joins TRBV15 to TRBJ1-4; no firm D call. CDR3 length: 14 amino acids. The germline gives CDR1 LNHNV, CDR2 YYDKDF (reference sequence). Trimming cost V 0 bases and J 5 bases, with 7 bases left between them. The CDR3: CATSRERGNEKLFF. Written as DNA, the CDR3 is TGTGCCACCAGCAGAGAACGGGGAAATGAAAAACTGTTTTTT.

CDR3 coding DNA: TGTGCCAGCAGCTTATTGTCCGCGGGTGGCTACGAGCAGTACTTC. Amino acid sequence: CASSLLSAGGYEQYF. The genes are TRBV5-6 and TRBJ2-7, with a weak D call TRBD2 (5 bases). The CDR3 runs to 15 residues. V lost 2 bases and J 3 bases, leaving 15 bases between the germline ends. Germline assignment: CDR1 SGHDT and CDR2 YYEEEE.

This clone was seen a single time. This rearrangement joins TRBV7-9 to TRBJ1-2; tentatively, D is TRBD1 (5 bases). Germline CDR1 is SEHNR and CDR2 is FQNEAQ (reference sequence). The CDR3 totals 14 residues. Trimming took 1 base from V and 8 from J, leaving 14 bases between them. This chain's CDR3 is CASSLDRGERGYTF. CDR3 sequence (DNA): TGTGCCAGCAGCTTAGATCGGGGGGAGCGCGGCTACACCTTC.

The chain joins TRBV6-5 to TRBJ1-5; weak D call: TRBD1 (5 bases). The CDR3 has 13 residues. V gave up 6 bases and J gave up 4 bases, with 10 bases separating them. Germline V gene data show CDR1 as MNHEY and CDR2 as SVGAGI. CDR3 coding DNA: TGTGCCAGCAGCCGACAGTCTAATCAGCCCCAGCATTTT. Translating it yields CASSRQSNQPQHF.

V usage is TRBV7-8 and J usage is TRBJ1-1, with D possibly being TRBD1 (5 bases). V dropped 4 bases and J dropped 3 bases, with 12 bases sitting between them. Germline V gene data show CDR1 as SGHVS and CDR2 as FQNEAQ. There are 14 residues in the CDR3. The CDR3 coding sequence is TGTGCCAGCAGCTCCGCCTCAGGGCACACTGAAGCTTTCTTT. Translated, it gives CASSSASGHTEAFF.

The chain joins TRBV18 to TRBJ1-2; 8 positions agree with TRBD1. The CDR3 length is 15 residues. Germline V gene data show CDR1 as KGHSH and CDR2 as LQKENI. V trimming: 4 bases; J trimming: 8 bases; junction bases outside the gene matches: 12. CDR3 loop: CASSLNDGQGGGYTF. The CDR3 DNA sequence: TGTGCCAGCTCACTAAACGACGGACAGGGAGGCGGCTACACCTTC.

The CDR3 nucleotides are TGTGCCACCAGTGGGACGTACAGGGGCGACGGATACAATGAGCAGTTCTTC. As protein: CATSGTYRGDGYNEQFF. This sequence joins TRBV24-1 and TRBJ2-1; 7 nucleotides line up with TRBD1. CDR3 size: 17 residues. From germline, CDR1 is KGHDR and CDR2 SFDVKD. The J segment lost 4 bases and the V segment lost 5 bases, leaving 13 bases of the junction unmatched.

The rearrangement joins TRBV13 to TRBJ1-2; D remains unclear. CDR1 and CDR2 (germline): PRHDT, FYEKMQ (reference sequence). The CDR3 runs to 17 residues. V lost 1 base to trimming and J lost 3 bases, with 18 bases between them. The chain's CDR3 is CASSLVPPAWSYYGYTF. The CDR3 DNA is TGTGCCAGCAGCTTAGTCCCCCCGGCATGGAGCTACTATGGCTACACCTTC.

This chain links TRBV19 with TRBJ1-6, with 7 bases that match TRBD1. This CDR3 is built from 13 residues. Germline V gene sequence: CDR1 LNHDA, CDR2 SQIVND (reference sequence). The ends lost 8 bases at V and 7 bases at J; junction bases unmatched: 5. The CDR3 spells CASSTGTNSPLHF. Written as DNA, the CDR3 is TGTGCCAGTTCGACAGGGACCAATTCACCCCTCCACTTT.

V usage is TRBV2 and J usage is TRBJ2-3, with 12 nucleotides matching TRBD1. Per germline, CDR1 SNHLY and CDR2 FYNNEI. J lost 5 bases, V lost 6 bases, and 6 bases had no gene match. CDR3 size: 15 residues. As DNA, the CDR3 is TGTGCCAGCAGACCAGGGACAGGGGGCCAAGATACGCAGTATTTT. It yields the protein CASRPGTGGQDTQYF.

The CDR3 region has the DNA TGTGCCATCAGCGAAACGACAGGGGGCGCGAACATTCAGTACTTC. Translated, it gives CAISETTGGANIQYF. V is TRBV10-3 and J is TRBJ2-4, with 10 bases lining up with TRBD1. The CDR3 is 15 amino acids. The germline V gene has CDR1 ENHRY and CDR2 SYGVKD. V shed 6 bases, J shed 7 bases, and the junction held 9 bases outside the gene matches.

The chain recombines TRBV10-1 with TRBJ2-2, with 10 positions matching TRBD1. V dropped 6 bases and J dropped 0; count of bases not matched to a gene: 4. Germline V gene lookup returns CDR1 WNHNN and CDR2 SYGVQD (reference sequence). CDR3 length: 16 amino acids. This CDR3 is CASSSGQGANTGELFF. The CDR3 bases are TGCGCCAGCAGCTCCGGACAGGGGGCGAACACCGGGGAGCTGTTTTTT.

This rearrangement joins TRBV6-5 to TRBJ2-2; D unclear. This CDR3 region has 12 residues. Trimming stripped 6 bases from V and 4 bases from J, with 6 bases between. CDR1 MNHEY and CDR2 SVGAGI come from the germline V gene. CDR3 sequence: CASREFTGELFF. Here the CDR3 DNA reads TGTGCCAGCAGGGAGTTCACCGGGGAGCTGTTTTTT.